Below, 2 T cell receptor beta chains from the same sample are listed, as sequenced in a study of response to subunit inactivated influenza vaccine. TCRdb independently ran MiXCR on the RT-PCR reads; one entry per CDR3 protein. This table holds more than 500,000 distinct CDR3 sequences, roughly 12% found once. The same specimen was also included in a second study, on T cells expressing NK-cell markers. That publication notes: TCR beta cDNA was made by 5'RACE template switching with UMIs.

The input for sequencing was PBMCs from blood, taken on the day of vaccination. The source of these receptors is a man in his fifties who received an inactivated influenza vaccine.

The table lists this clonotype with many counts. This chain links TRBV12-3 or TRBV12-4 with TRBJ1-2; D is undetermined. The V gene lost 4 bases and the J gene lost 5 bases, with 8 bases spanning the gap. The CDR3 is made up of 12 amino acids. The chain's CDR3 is CASSYMGYGYTF. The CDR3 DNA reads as TGTGCCAGCAGTTATATGGGGTATGGCTACACCTTC.

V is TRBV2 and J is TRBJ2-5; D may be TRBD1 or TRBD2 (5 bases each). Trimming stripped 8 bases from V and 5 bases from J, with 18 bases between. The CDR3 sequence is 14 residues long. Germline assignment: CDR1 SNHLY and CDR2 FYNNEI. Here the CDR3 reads CASEGPLLSETQYF. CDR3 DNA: TGTGCCAGCGAGGGGCCTCTTCTTTCGGAGACCCAGTACTTC.